This TCR beta chain was sequenced during a study of T cell repertoires in cytomegalovirus infection. TCRdb re-derived calls from the reads in MiXCR, one entry per CDR3 protein. Among some 50,000 distinct CDR3 sequences listed, under 25% were seen once. This CDR3 has 14 residues. V lost 8 bases to trimming and J lost 3 bases, with 14 bases between them. Germline lookup yields CDR1 MNHNY and CDR2 SVGAGI (reference sequence). Notes on this clonotype: The antigen is not known.

The TCR comes from a human donor in good health (CMV status not recorded). Some clones in this sample may be carry-over from other donors' samples. The V gene is TRBV6-6, the J gene TRBJ1-5, with D hard to call. The starting material was CD8+ T cells from cultured PBMCs, obtained from culture after CMV antigen stimulation. Written as DNA, the CDR3 is TGTGCCAGCCAATTAGTCGGATCCAATCAGCCCCAGCATTTT. Translation gives CASQLVGSNQPQHF.